Below, 11 T cell receptor beta chains from the same sample are listed, as sequenced in a study of early T cells in non-severe SARS-CoV-2 infection. TCRdb re-derived calls from the 5' RACE reads in MiXCR, one entry per CDR3 protein. The sample comprises more than 65,000 distinct CDR3 sequences, roughly 4.6% of which are singletons, and roughly 3.6% rests with the top ten. The sequenced sample was whole blood, obtained at baseline. These receptors originate from an adult who was a healthcare worker with PCR-confirmed SARS-CoV-2 infection or an uninfected control (not recorded which). The donor label of this sample is uncertain.

A word on this clonotype: A read error may be the cause here, since a much bigger clone is one base away. The chain couples TRBV7-2 to TRBJ2-3; D is possibly TRBD2 (6 bases). The V gene lost 1 base and the J gene lost 1 base, with 12 bases spanning the gap. Looked up from germline, CDR1 is SGHTA and CDR2 is FQGNSA. This CDR3 region has 16 residues. The DNA of the CDR3 is TGTGCCAGCAGCTTAGTCGGGAGTGCATGCACAGATACGCAGTATTTT. It translates to CASSLVGSACTDTQYF.

The chain is built from TRBV6-1 and TRBJ1-5; the match to TRBD1 covers 7 bases. The CDR3 is 16 residues long. The ends lost 4 bases at V and 2 bases at J; junction bases unmatched: 8. CDR1 MNHNS and CDR2 SASEGT come from the germline V gene. CDR3 DNA sequence: TGTGCCAGCAGTGTCAGGGGGGAGAGGGGCAATCAGCCCCAGCATTTT. It translates to CASSVRGERGNQPQHF.

V is TRBV20-1 and J is TRBJ2-3; no definite D call. V lost 3 bases, J lost 3 bases, and 13 bases lay in between. This CDR3 spans 14 amino acids. Germline V CDR1 and CDR2: DFQATT, SNEGSKA (reference sequence). In DNA, the CDR3 is TGCAGTGCTAGTCTAGGGTCCGGGACAGATACGCAGTATTTT. Protein: CSASLGSGTDTQYF.

This clonotype occurred many times. The chain has TRBV5-1 and TRBJ2-5; tentatively, D is TRBD2 (7 bases). Germline V gene sequence: CDR1 SGHRS, CDR2 YFSETQ. The CDR3 runs 13 residues. V was shortened by 4 bases and J by 4 bases, with 11 bases between the two germline ends. The CDR3 DNA follows: TGCGCCAGCAGCCCGGGGGGCCTAGAGACCCAGTACTTC. It is translated as CASSPGGLETQYF.

This clonotype was detected only a few times. The chain is built from TRBV3-1 and TRBJ2-1; D possibly corresponds to TRBD2 (5 bases). There are 17 residues in the CDR3. Germline V CDR1 and CDR2: LGHDT, YNNKEL (reference sequence). V lost 0 bases to trimming and J lost 5 bases, with 17 bases between them. Written as DNA, the CDR3 is TGTGCCAGCAGCCAAGATGGCCCAGACGGAGGAAACAATGAGCAGTTCTTC. It yields the protein CASSQDGPDGGNNEQFF.

This clonotype has a count of ten or more. One end of the junction fails to match germline, which may point to a read error. The chain recombines TRBV3-1 with TRBJ2-6; D gene uncertain. In germline, CDR1 is LGHDT, CDR2 YNNKEL (reference sequence). CDR3 length: 16 residues. The CDR3: CASSARHTSRANVLTF. The CDR3 nucleotides read TGTGCCAGCAGCGCACGACATACCTCTAGGGCCAACGTCCTGACTTTC.

This clonotype has a handful of counts. This chain links TRBV10-3 with TRBJ1-5; D gene unclear. The V end lost 0 bases, the J end lost 10 bases, and 10 bases lay between the germline ends. Germline V lookup: CDR1 ENHRY, CDR2 SYGVKD. The CDR3 has 13 residues. CDR3 in amino acids: CAISESTDGPQHF. The CDR3 coding sequence is TGTGCCATCAGTGAGTCAACGGACGGTCCCCAGCATTTT.

This clonotype was picked up many times. The V and J genes are TRBV10-3 and TRBJ1-2; D gene ambiguous. Looked up from germline, CDR1 is ENHRY and CDR2 is SYGVKD. With 2 bases removed from V and 0 bases from J, the gap between germline ends came to 10 bases. CDR3 length: 15 amino acids. CDR3 loop: CAISEASPSNYGYTF. In DNA form, the CDR3 reads TGTGCCATCAGTGAGGCTAGCCCTTCTAACTATGGCTACACCTTC.

Ten or more counts support this clonotype. V and J are TRBV20-1 and TRBJ2-2; D remains unclear. The CDR3 is 12 amino acids. With 3 bases removed from V and 1 base from J, the gap between germline ends came to 3 bases. CDR1 is DFQATT, CDR2 SNEGSKA, per germline (reference sequence). The CDR3 DNA reads as TGCAGTGCTAGTAAGAACACCGGGGAGCTGTTTTTT. Translation: CSASKNTGELFF.

This clonotype was seen at least ten times. The chain carries TRBV7-9 and TRBJ1-2; D not certain. This CDR3 has 15 residues. V gave up 1 base and J gave up 5 bases, with 14 bases separating them. Germline CDR1 is SEHNR and CDR2 is FQNEAQ (reference sequence). This CDR3 is CASSLGPGSFYGYTF. CDR3 in DNA: TGTGCCAGCAGCTTAGGTCCAGGTTCGTTTTATGGCTACACCTTC. Complete variable domain (other parts from reference TRBV7-9 and TRBJ1-2): DTGVSQNPRHKITKRGQNVTFRCDPISEHNRLYWYRQTLGQGPEFLTYFQNEAQLEKSRLLSDRFSAERPKGSFSTLEIQRTEQGDSAMYLCASSLGPGSFYGYTFGSGTRLTVV.

This clonotype was seen ten or more times. The chain combines TRBV7-9 with TRBJ1-1; 8 nucleotides match TRBD1. Trimming removed 2 bases from V and 4 bases from J; junction bases left unmatched: 3. The CDR3 runs 14 residues. CDR1 SEHNR and CDR2 FQNEAQ come from the germline V gene (reference sequence). The CDR3 reads CASSLTQGGTEAFF. The CDR3 DNA sequence: TGTGCCAGCAGCTTAACACAGGGGGGCACTGAAGCTTTCTTT.